This entry describes one TCR beta chain. V dropped 6 bases and J dropped 5; count of bases not matched to a gene: 6. The CDR3 has 13 amino acids. Germline values: CDR1 ENHRY, CDR2 SYGVKD. This entry comes from a study of blood T cell repertoires in COVID-19. Under the authors' procedure: Reference gene primer amplification in the assay estimated nucleated cell counts. Generated by immunoSEQ multiplex PCR, the TCRdb table keeps only in-frame clones and is missing some. D and trimming come from the DNA, and the V and J calls and clone size come from that table. The profile shows some 200,000 clones, 80% to 85% of them singletons. Those enrolled, adults aged 18 to 89 years, came from some 25 US areas. Cohort 3 donors counted as recovered after two negative PCRs, clearance, or resolved symptoms.

The origin of this receptor is a man aged 35 to 55 who had recovered from COVID-19. This chain uses TRBV10-3 with TRBJ1-1; the match to TRBD1 covers 7 bases. Sequencing was carried out using PBMCs or T cells enriched from blood (not recorded which). The CDR3 here is CAIRLDRDTEAFF. The CDR3 bases are TGTGCCATCAGGCTAGACAGGGATACTGAAGCTTTCTTT.